The entry below describes one T cell receptor (beta chain). Its antigen is not known. This sample is drawn from a study of CD8+CD57+ T cells in acquired aplastic anemia. Looking at the study overall: The study obtained an average of roughly 2.9 ug of DNA from sorted CD4+ and CD8+ cells.

Investigators profiled TCR beta VDJ and CDR3 from genomic DNA template. In TCRdb, the reads were re-called with MiXCR into one record per CDR3 protein. The table shows about 98,000 distinct CDR3 sequences, with 55% to 75% occurring only once. For sequencing, patients were chosen who had shown expansion of CD8+CD57+ cells by flow cytometry. All patients had severe acquired aplastic anemia. General observations from the study: Patients and controls shared under 35 CD8+ CDR3 sequences, which appeared highly expressed in patients and within their immunodominant clones. No significant difference in CD8+ Simpson's diversity was found between patients and controls.

The CDR3 loop spans 14 amino acids. Between the trimmed V and J ends, which lost 6 bases and 0 bases, there was a span of 14 bases. The germline V gene encodes CDR1 SQVTM and CDR2 ANQGSEA. V and J are TRBV29-1 and TRBJ1-2; no reliable D call. Sequencing used sorted CD4+, CD8+, or CD8+CD57+ T cells (not recorded which) from PBMCs. The receptor's source is a human donor with aplastic anemia. DNA for the CDR3: TGCAGCGTGAACCCCGGGCCGCCTAACTATGGCTACACCTTC. Protein product: CSVNPGPPNYGYTF.